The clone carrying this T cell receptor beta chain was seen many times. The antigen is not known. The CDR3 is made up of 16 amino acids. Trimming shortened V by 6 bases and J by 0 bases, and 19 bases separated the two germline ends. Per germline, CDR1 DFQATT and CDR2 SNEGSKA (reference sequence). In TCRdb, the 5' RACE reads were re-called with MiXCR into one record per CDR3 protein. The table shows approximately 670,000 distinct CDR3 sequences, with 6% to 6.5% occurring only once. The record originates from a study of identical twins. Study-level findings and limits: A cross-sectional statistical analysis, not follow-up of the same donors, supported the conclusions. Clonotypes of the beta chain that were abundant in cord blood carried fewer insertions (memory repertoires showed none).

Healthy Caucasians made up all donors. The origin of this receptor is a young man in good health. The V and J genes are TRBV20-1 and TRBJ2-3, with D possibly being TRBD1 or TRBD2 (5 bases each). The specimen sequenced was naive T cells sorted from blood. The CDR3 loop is CSANLPRGGSTDTQYF. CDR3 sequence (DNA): TGCAGTGCAAATCTACCACGGGGCGGGAGCACAGATACGCAGTATTTT.